The subject of this entry is one T cell receptor beta chain. No antigen is known for it. The CDR3 sequence is 15 residues long. Germline CDR1 reads GTSNPN; CDR2 reads SVGIG (reference sequence). V shed 4 bases, J shed 6 bases, and the junction held 13 bases outside the gene matches. The source of the sample is a study of beta chain features in type 1 diabetes. The whole isolated RNA underwent reverse transcription, so sequencing captured expressed TCRB transcripts. Assay used: immunoSEQ multiplex PCR; TCRdb lists only in-frame clones, some missing. The sample lists under 850,000 clones, 13% occurring once. Findings of the study overall: There was a moderate but significant shortening of TCRB CDR3s in all four CD4+ subsets of Type 1 diabetes patients. A definitive answer on HLA type influencing TCRB rearrangement was not reached here. Cells expressing TCR highly could be over-represented by cDNA sequencing. Among patients, naive, central memory and Treg TCRB repertoires appeared more similar than among healthy donors.

This sequence joins TRBV30 and TRBJ2-5; 8 nucleotides agree with TRBD1. The receptor's source is a man aged 18 to 29 with type 1 diabetes. Sequenced sample: naive CD4+ T cells from blood. The CDR3 reads CAWIKWAGGGQTQYF. CDR3 bases: TGTGCCTGGATTAAATGGGCAGGGGGCGGCCAGACCCAGTACTTC.